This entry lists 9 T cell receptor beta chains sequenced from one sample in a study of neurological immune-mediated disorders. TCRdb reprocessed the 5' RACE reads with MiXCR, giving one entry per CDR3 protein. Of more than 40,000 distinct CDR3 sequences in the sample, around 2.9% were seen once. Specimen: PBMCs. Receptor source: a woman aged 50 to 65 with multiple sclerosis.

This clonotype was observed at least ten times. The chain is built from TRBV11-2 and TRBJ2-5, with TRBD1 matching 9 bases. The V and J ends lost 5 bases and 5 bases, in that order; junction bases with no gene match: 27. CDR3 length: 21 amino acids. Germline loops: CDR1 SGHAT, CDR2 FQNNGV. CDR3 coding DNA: TGTGCCAGCAGCCCCACTCTTCGGACAGGGGCGTCCCGGGACGTTGTGGAGACCCAGTACTTC. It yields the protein CASSPTLRTGASRDVVETQYF.

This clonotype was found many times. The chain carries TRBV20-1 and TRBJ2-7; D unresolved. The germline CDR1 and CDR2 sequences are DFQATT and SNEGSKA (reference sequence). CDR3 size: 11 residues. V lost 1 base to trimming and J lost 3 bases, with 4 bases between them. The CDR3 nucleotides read TGCAGTGCTAGAGTCGGCTACGAGCAGTACTTC. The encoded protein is CSARVGYEQYF.

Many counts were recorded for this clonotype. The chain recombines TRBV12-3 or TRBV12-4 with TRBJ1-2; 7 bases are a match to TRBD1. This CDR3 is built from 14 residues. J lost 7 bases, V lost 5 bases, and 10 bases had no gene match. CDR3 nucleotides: TGTGCCAGCAGTCCACCGACAGGGAATCGTGGCTACACCTTC. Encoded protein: CASSPPTGNRGYTF.

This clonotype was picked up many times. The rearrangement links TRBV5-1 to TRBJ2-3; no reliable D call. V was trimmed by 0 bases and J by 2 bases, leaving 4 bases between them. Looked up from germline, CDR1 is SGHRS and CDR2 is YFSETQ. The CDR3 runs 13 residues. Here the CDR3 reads CASSLEATDTQYF. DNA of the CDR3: TGCGCCAGCAGCTTGGAAGCCACAGATACGCAGTATTTT.

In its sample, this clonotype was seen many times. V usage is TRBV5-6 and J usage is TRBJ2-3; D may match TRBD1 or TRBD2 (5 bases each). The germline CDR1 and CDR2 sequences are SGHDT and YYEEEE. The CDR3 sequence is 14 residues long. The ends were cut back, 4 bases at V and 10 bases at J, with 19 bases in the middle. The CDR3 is CASSPRWGPGAQYF. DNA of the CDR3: TGTGCCAGCAGCCCCCGGTGGGGCCCCGGGGCGCAGTATTTT.

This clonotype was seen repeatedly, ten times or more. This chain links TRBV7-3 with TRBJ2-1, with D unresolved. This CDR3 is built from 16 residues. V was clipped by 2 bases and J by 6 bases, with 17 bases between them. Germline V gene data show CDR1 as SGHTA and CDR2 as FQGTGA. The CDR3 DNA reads TGTGCCAGCAGCTTACTTGGACCGCCGGGCGGCAATGAGCAGTTCTTC. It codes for CASSLLGPPGGNEQFF.

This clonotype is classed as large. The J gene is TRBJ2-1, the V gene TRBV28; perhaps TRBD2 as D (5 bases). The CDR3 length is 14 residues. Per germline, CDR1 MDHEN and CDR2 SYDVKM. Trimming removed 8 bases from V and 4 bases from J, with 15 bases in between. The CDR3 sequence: CASLRGSVYNEQFF. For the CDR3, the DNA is TGTGCCAGCCTCCGGGGTAGCGTTTACAATGAGCAGTTCTTC.

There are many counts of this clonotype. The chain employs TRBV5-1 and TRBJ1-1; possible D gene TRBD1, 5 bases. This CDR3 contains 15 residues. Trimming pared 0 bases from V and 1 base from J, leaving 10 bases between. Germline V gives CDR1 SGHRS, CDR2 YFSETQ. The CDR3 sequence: CASSLVRTRNTEAFF. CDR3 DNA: TGCGCCAGCAGCTTGGTAAGGACACGGAACACTGAAGCTTTCTTT.

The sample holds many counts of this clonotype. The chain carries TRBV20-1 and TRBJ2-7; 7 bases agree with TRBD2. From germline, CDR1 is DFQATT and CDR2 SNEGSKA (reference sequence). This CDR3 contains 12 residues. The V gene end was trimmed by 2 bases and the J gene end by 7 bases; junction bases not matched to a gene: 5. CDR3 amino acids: CSARMWGGEQYF. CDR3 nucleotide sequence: TGCAGTGCTAGAATGTGGGGGGGAGAGCAGTACTTC.